The 14 T cell receptor beta chains in this list originate from one sample, sequenced in a study of blood T cell repertoires in COVID-19 (dated by TCRdb to the early 2020s). The library was generated by the immunoSEQ multiplex PCR assay. TCRdb carries this immuneACCESS record with in-frame sequences only. Its versions omit some clonotypes, under half of them owing to an unresolved V gene in the studies checked, with the rest unexplained. For this sample the table gives under 300,000 clones, of which about nine tenths were detected only once. Clones ranked in the top ten supply 2.2% of the sample. The sequencing input was peripheral blood. Every receptor here comes from a man aged 25-45 years who had recovered from COVID-19.

This clone was found once. Within the sample, other DNA sequences also encode this same CDR3. Here the CDR3 reads CASSLGLSSSYEQYF. CDR3 nucleotides: TGTGCCAGCAGCTTAGGACTATCGAGCTCCTACGAGCAGTACTTC. J is TRBJ2-7 and V is TRBV7-9, with TRBD2 as a possible D gene (5 bases). Between the trimmed V and J ends, which lost 1 base and 0 bases, there was a span of 10 bases. Looked up from germline, CDR1 is SEHNR and CDR2 is FQNEAQ (reference sequence). CDR3 length: 15 residues.

This clone was seen just once. The rearrangement joins TRBV19 to TRBJ2-7, with 9 bases identical to TRBD1. Looked up from germline, CDR1 is LNHDA and CDR2 is SQIVND (reference sequence). The trim removed 5 bases at V and 6 bases at J, leaving 11 bases unmatched. CDR3 size: 15 residues. This CDR3 is CASSLRTGVRGEQYF. The CDR3 DNA sequence: TGTGCCAGTAGTCTCAGGACAGGGGTGCGGGGCGAGCAGTACTTC.

Comments on this clone: Distinct nucleotide sequences in the sample also encode this CDR3. The chain couples TRBV11-3 to TRBJ2-3, with 11 bases that match TRBD2. The ends lost 5 bases at V and 0 bases at J; junction bases unmatched: 4. CDR3 length: 16 amino acids. Germline V gene data show CDR1 as SGHNT and CDR2 as YENEEA. CDR3 residues: CASSAGTSGSTDTQYF. The CDR3 DNA reads as TGTGCCAGCAGCGCTGGGACTAGCGGCAGCACAGATACGCAGTATTTT.

On this clone: A read error may produce the germline difference seen at one junction end. The chain combines TRBV29-1 with TRBJ2-7, with TRBD1 as a possible D gene (6 bases). The CDR3 covers 17 residues. Germline V gives CDR1 SQVTM, CDR2 ANQGSEA. DNA for the CDR3: TGCAGCGTTGTGGCCTCCTTCATTGGGGGCCAACGTGATTCTCAACACTTC. Encoded protein: CSVVASFIGGQRDSQHF.

There are a few counts of this clone. The V and J genes are TRBV5-1 and TRBJ2-2; D possibly corresponds to TRBD1 (6 bases). CDR3 size: 17 residues. Germline V lookup: CDR1 SGHRS, CDR2 YFSETQ. V was shortened by 0 bases and J by 4 bases, with 16 bases between the two germline ends. The CDR3, as DNA: TGCGCCAGCAGCTTGGTTAGGACAGCCAAGCCCACCGGGGAGCTGTTTTTT. Protein: CASSLVRTAKPTGELFF.

The chain joins TRBV2 to TRBJ1-2; no reliable D call. Germline V gene lookup returns CDR1 SNHLY and CDR2 FYNNEI. The CDR3 contains 15 residues. Trimming stripped 2 bases from V and 1 base from J, with 11 bases between. For the CDR3, the DNA is TGTGCCAGCAGTGAATATGGAGAAGGTAACTATGGCTACACCTTC. Translated: CASSEYGEGNYGYTF.

The rearrangement links TRBV2 to TRBJ2-3, with 10 bases fitting TRBD2. The CDR3 consists of 17 residues. The V gene end was trimmed by 3 bases and the J gene end by 8 bases; junction bases not matched to a gene: 14. Germline V CDR1 and CDR2: SNHLY, FYNNEI. CDR3 sequence: CASSEEAGGLFRGTQYF. The CDR3 bases are TGTGCCAGCAGTGAGGAAGCGGGGGGGCTATTTAGGGGTACGCAGTATTTT.

In DNA, the CDR3 is TGTGCCAGCAGCGTAGGGCCCCTAGCGACAGATACGCAGTATTTT. As protein: CASSVGPLATDTQYF. This chain links TRBV9 with TRBJ2-3; D is possibly TRBD2 (6 bases). The CDR3 consists of 15 residues. Germline V gene data show CDR1 as SGDLS and CDR2 as YYNGEE. V lost 0 bases and J lost 3, with 11 bases in between.

V gene TRBV7-9 combines with J gene TRBJ1-5, with 7 nucleotides matching TRBD1. The ends lost 8 bases at V and 4 bases at J; junction bases unmatched: 11. From germline, CDR1 is SEHNR and CDR2 FQNEAQ (reference sequence). The CDR3 has 15 amino acids. DNA of the CDR3: TGTGCCAGCGGTGGACAGGCCCTAGGTAATCAGCCCCAGCATTTT. Translating gives CASGGQALGNQPQHF. The variable domain in full, with the rest retrieved from reference TRBV7-9 and TRBJ1-5, is DTGVSQNPRHKITKRGQNVTFRCDPISEHNRLYWYRQTLGQGPEFLTYFQNEAQLEKSRLLSDRFSAERPKGSFSTLEIQRTEQGDSAMYLCASGGQALGNQPQHFGDGTRLSIL.

A few counts support this clone. The J gene is TRBJ1-6, the V gene TRBV11-2, with D possibly TRBD1 on 6 matching bases. The V gene lost 4 bases and the J gene lost 5 bases, with 12 bases spanning the gap. The CDR3 is 15 residues long. CDR1 and CDR2 from the germline V gene are SGHAT and FQNNGV. CDR3 amino acids: CASSSGQTNNSPLHF. The CDR3 DNA is TGTGCCAGCAGCTCGGGACAAACGAATAATTCACCCCTCCACTTT. The full variable domain, with the rest looked up from reference TRBV11-2 and TRBJ1-6, is EAGVAQSPRYKIIEKRQSVAFWCNPISGHATLYWYQQILGQGPKLLIQFQNNGVVDDSQLPKDRFSAERLKGVDSTLKIQPAKLEDSAVYLCASSSGQTNNSPLHFGNGTRLTVT.

The chain employs TRBV9 and TRBJ1-2, with D perhaps TRBD1 (6 bases). Germline V lookup: CDR1 SGDLS, CDR2 YYNGEE. V was trimmed by 0 bases and J by 5 bases, leaving 17 bases between them. The CDR3 has 16 amino acids. The chain's CDR3 is CASSVGSGGQLYGYTF. Here the CDR3 DNA reads TGTGCCAGCAGCGTAGGATCGGGAGGACAGCTTTATGGCTACACCTTC.

V is TRBV6-5 and J is TRBJ2-7; no reliable D call. From germline, CDR1 is MNHEY and CDR2 SVGAGI. Trimming took 6 bases from V and 7 from J, leaving 10 bases between them. The CDR3 has 11 residues. In nucleotides, the CDR3 is TGTGCCAGCAGCCTGCTCGGGGAGCAGTACTTC. Its protein product is CASSLLGEQYF.

In DNA form, the CDR3 reads TGTGCCAGCAGCTCCCAACAGGGGGCCGGGTCAGATACGCAGTATTTT. It encodes CASSSQQGAGSDTQYF. This chain uses TRBV5-4 with TRBJ2-3, with 9 bases lining up with TRBD1. This CDR3 spans 16 amino acids. The ends lost 3 bases at V and 4 bases at J; junction bases unmatched: 9. Germline loops: CDR1 SGHNT, CDR2 YYREEE (reference sequence).

V is TRBV4-3 and J is TRBJ1-2; 8 positions agree with TRBD1. J gave up 3 bases and V 4 bases, and 4 bases lay outside the gene matches. This CDR3 spans 14 amino acids. CDR1 is LGHNA and CDR2 is YSLEER in the germline V gene. CDR3 sequence: CASSLTQGDYGYTF. CDR3 nucleotides: TGCGCCAGCAGCCTTACACAGGGGGACTATGGCTACACCTTC.